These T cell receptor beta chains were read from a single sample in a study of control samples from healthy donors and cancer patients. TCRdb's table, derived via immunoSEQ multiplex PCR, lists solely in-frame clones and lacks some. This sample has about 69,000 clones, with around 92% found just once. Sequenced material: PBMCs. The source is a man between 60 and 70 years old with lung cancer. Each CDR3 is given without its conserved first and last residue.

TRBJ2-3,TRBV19,ASSTGQVTDTQY
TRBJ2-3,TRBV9,ASSVGVAGTSTDTQY
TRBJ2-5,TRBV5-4,ASSPTSGQQETQY
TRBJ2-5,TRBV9,ASSVGTSQETQY
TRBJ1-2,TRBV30,AWSVSSTATYGYT
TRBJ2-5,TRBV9,ASSVEGGPETQY
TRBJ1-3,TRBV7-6,ASSTGTVLSSSGNTIY
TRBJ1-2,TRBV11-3,ASSLLDRGYT
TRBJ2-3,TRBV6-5,ASKRASTDTQY
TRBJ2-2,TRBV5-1,ASNGGGLSTGELF
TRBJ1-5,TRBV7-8,ASSPRDSNSNQPQH
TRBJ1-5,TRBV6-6,ASRDYSNQPQH
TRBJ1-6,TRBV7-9,ASSRLGQLGSPLH
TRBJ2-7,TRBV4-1,ASSQDLPRQGAYEQY
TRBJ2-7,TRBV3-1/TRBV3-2,ASSQRSPGQGPYEQY
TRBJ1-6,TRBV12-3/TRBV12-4,ASSEGVRSPLH
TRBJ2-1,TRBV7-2,ASSLVTGYNEQF
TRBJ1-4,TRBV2,ASRGGSTNEKLF
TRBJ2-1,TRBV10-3,AIESRGPGSYNEQF
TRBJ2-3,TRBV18,ASSPSSGSTDTKY
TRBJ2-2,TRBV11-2,ASSIRGQGLSYTGELF
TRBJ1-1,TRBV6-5,ASSLMNTEAF
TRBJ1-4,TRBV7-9,ASSLASGSQANEKLF
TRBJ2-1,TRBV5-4,ASRKGQGLSFYNEQF
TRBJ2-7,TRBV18,ASSDNLNTYEQY
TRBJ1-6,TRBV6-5,ASTSGYNSPLH
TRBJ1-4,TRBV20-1,SALSAEKLF
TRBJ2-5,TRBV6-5,ASSYSGGPRETQY
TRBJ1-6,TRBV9,ASSPDRALGSPLH
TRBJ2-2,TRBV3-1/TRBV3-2,ASSQVQNTGELF
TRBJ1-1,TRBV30,AWSVDNSNTEAF
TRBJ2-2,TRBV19,ASRVVGIGQWLF
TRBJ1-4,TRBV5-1,ASSLSGTANEKLF
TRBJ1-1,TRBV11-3,ASRGITEAF
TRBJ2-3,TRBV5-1,ASSLAQLTDTQY
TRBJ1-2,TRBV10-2,ASSDILLVDGYT